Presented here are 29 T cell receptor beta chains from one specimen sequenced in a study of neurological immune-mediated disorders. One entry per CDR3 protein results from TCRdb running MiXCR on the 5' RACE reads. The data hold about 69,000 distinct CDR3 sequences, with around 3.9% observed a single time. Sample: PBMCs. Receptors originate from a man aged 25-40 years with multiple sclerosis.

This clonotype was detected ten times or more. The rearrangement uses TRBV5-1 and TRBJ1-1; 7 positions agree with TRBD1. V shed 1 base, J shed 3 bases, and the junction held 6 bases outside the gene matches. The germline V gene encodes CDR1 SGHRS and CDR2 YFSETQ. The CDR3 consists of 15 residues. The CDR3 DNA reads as TGCGCCAGCAGCTTGTACGGCAGGGGGGACACTGAAGCTTTCTTT. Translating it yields CASSLYGRGDTEAFF.

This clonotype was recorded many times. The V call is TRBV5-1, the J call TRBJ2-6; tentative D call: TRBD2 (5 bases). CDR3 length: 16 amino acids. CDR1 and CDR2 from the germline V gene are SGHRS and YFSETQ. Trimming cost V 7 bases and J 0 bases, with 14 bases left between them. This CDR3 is CASASEGLSGANVLTF. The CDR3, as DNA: TGCGCCAGCGCTTCTGAGGGTCTCTCTGGGGCCAACGTCCTGACTTTC.

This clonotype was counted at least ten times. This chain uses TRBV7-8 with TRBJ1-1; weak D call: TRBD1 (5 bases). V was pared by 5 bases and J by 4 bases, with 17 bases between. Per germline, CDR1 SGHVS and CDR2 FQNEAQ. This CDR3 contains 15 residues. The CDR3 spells CASSLGMTVGTEAFF. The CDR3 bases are TGTGCCAGCAGCCTCGGAATGACAGTCGGCACTGAAGCTTTCTTT.

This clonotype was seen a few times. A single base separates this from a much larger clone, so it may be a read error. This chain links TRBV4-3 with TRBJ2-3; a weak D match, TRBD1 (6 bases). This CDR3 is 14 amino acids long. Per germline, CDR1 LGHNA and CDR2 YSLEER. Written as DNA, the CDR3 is TGCGCCAGCAGCCAAGATCGCTGGACAGATACGCACTATTTT. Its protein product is CASSQDRWTDTHYF.

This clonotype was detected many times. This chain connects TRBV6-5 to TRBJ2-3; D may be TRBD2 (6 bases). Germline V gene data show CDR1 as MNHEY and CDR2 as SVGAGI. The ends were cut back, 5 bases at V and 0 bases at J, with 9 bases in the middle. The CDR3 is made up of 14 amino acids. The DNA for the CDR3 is TGTGCCAGCAGTGGGACTTCTAGCACAGATACGCAGTATTTT. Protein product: CASSGTSSTDTQYF.

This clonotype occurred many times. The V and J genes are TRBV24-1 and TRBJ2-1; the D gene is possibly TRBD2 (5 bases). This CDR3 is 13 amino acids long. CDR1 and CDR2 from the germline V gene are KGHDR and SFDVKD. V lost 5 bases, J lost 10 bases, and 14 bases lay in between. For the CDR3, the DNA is TGTGCCACCAGTGCCAGGAACACGGGGGAGCAGTTCTTC. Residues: CATSARNTGEQFF.

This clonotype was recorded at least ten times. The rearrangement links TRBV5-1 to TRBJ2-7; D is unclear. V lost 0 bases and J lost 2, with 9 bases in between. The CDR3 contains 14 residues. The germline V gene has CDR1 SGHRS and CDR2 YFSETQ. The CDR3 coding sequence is TGCGCCAGCAGCTTGGTAGGCAGGACCTACGAGCAGTACTTC. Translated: CASSLVGRTYEQYF. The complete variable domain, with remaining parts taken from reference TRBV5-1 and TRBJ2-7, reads KAGVTQTPRYLIKTRGQQVTLSCSPISGHRSVSWYQQTPGQGLQFLFEYFSETQRNKGNFPGRFSGRQFSNSRSEMNVSTLELGDSALYLCASSLVGRTYEQYFGPGTRLTVT.

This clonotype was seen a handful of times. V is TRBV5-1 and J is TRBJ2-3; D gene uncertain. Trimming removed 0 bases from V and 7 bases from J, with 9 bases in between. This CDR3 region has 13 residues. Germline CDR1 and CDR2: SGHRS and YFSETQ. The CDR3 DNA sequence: TGCGCCAGCAGCTTGGCCCCCTCAAATACGCAGTATTTT. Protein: CASSLAPSNTQYF.

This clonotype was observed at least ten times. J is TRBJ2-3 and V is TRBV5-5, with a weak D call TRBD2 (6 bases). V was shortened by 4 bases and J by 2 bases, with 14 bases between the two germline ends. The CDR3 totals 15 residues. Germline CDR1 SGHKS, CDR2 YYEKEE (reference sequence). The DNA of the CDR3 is TGTGCCAGCAGCCGGGGGTACGGATCCACAGATACGCAGTATTTT. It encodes CASSRGYGSTDTQYF.

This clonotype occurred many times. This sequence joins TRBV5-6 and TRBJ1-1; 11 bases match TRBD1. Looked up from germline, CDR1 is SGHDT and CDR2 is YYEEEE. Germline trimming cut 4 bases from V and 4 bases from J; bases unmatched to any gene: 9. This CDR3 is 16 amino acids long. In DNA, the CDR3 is TGTGCCAGCAGCCGGCGGACAGGGGGCTGGCTCACTGAAGCTTTCTTT. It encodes CASSRRTGGWLTEAFF. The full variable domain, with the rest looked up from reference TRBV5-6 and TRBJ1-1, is DAGVTQSPTHLIKTRGQQVTLRCSPKSGHDTVSWYQQALGQGPQFIFQYYEEEERQRGNFPDRFSGHQFPNYSSELNVNALLLGDSALYLCASSRRTGGWLTEAFFGQGTRLTVV.

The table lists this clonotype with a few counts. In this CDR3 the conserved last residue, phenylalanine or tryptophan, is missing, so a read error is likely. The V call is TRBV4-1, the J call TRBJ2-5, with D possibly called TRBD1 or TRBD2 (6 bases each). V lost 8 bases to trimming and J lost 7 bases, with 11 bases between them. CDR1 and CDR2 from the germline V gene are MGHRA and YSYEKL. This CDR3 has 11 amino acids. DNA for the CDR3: TGCGCCAGCCGAGGAGGGGGGACCCAGTACAAC. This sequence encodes CASRGGGTQYN.

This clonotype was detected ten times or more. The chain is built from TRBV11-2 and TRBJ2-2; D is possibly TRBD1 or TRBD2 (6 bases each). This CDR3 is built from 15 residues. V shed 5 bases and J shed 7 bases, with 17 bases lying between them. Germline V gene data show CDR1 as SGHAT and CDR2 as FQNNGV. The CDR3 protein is CASSPRWGAGGELFF. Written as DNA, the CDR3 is TGTGCCAGCAGCCCCCGCTGGGGGGCCGGCGGGGAGCTGTTTTTT. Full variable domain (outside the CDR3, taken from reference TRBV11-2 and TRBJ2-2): EAGVAQSPRYKIIEKRQSVAFWCNPISGHATLYWYQQILGQGPKLLIQFQNNGVVDDSQLPKDRFSAERLKGVDSTLKIQPAKLEDSAVYLCASSPRWGAGGELFFGEGSRLTVL.

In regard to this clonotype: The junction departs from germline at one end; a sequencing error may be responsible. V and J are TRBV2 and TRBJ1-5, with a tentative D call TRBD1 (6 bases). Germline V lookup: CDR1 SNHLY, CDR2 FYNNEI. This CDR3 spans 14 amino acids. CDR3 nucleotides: TGTGCCAGCACACCGGACAGCTTCAATCAGCCCCAGAATTTT. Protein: CASTPDSFNQPQNF. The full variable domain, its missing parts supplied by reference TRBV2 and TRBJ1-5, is EPEVTQTPSHQVTQMGQEVILRCVPISNHLYFYWYRQILGQKVEFLVSFYNNEISEKSEIFDDQFSVERPDGSNFTLKIRSTKLEDSAMYFCASTPDSFNQPQNFGDGTRLSIL.

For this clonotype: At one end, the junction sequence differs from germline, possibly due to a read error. CDR3 loop: CSASNSAETKYF. The CDR3 DNA is TGCAGTGCTAGTAACAGCGCGGAGACCAAGTACTTC. J is TRBJ2-5 and V is TRBV20-1; D uncertain. Germline lookup yields CDR1 DFQATT and CDR2 SNEGSKA (reference sequence). CDR3 length: 12 amino acids.

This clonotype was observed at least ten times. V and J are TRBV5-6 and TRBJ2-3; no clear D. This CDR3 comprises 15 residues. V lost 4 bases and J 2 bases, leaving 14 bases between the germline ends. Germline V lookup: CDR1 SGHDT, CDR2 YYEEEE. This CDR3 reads CASSPPANPTDTQYF. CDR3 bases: TGTGCCAGCAGCCCCCCGGCCAATCCCACAGATACGCAGTATTTT.

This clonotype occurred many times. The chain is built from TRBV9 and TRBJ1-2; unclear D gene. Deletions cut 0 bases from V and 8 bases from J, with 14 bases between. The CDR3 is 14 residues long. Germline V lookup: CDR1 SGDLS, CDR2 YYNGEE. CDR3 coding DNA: TGTGCCAGCAGCGTAGACGCCGGGAGGTCGGGCTACACCTTC. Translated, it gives CASSVDAGRSGYTF.

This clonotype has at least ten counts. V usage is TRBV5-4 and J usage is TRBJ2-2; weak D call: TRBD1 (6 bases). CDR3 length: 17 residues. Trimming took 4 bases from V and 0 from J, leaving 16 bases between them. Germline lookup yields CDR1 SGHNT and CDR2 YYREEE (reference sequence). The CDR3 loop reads CASSRGTDSSNTGELFF. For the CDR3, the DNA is TGTGCCAGCAGCCGAGGGACGGACAGTTCGAACACCGGGGAGCTGTTTTTT.

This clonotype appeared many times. The CDR3 bases are TGTGCCAGCAGTTTAGTGGTCAATGAGCAGTTCTTC. Protein product: CASSLVVNEQFF. The rearrangement joins TRBV12-3 or TRBV12-4 to TRBJ2-1; D gene uncertain. This CDR3 region has 12 residues. The V and J ends lost 1 base and 6 bases respectively, with 4 bases between them.

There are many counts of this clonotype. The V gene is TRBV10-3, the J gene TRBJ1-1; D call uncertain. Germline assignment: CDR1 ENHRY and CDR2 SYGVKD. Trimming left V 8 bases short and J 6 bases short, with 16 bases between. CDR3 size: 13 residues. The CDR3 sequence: CAIRATSWSEAFF. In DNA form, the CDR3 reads TGTGCCATCCGGGCTACTAGTTGGTCTGAAGCTTTCTTT.

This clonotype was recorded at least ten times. The CDR3 protein is CASSSRAVVVSGHEQYF. CDR3 DNA sequence: TGTGCCAGCAGCTCCAGAGCGGTAGTGGTTAGCGGCCACGAGCAGTACTTC. The chain couples TRBV7-9 to TRBJ2-7; D is perhaps TRBD2 (6 bases). The CDR3 spans 17 residues. V lost 4 bases to trimming and J lost 5 bases, with 24 bases between them. From germline, CDR1 is SEHNR and CDR2 FQNEAQ (reference sequence).

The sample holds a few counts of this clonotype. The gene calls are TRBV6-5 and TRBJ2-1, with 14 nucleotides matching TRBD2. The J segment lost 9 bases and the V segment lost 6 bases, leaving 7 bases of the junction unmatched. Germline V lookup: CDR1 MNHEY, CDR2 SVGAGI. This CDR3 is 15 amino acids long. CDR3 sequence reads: CASRQTSGGAIEQFF. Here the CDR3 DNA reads TGTGCCAGCAGACAGACTAGCGGGGGGGCGATTGAGCAGTTCTTC.

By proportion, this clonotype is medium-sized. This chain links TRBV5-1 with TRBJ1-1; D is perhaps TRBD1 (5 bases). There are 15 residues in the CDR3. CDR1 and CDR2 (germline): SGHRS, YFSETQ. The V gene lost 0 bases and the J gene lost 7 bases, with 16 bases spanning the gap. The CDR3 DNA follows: TGCGCCAGCAGCTTGGCCTCCGGGGCGCAGGGTGAAGCTTTCTTT. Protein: CASSLASGAQGEAFF.

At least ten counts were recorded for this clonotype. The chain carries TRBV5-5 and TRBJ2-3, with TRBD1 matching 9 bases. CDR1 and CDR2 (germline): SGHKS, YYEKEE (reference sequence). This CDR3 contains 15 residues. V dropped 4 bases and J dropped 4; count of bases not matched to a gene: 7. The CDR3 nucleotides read TGTGCCAGCAGCGGAACCGGGACAGGGTCAGATACGCAGTATTTT. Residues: CASSGTGTGSDTQYF.

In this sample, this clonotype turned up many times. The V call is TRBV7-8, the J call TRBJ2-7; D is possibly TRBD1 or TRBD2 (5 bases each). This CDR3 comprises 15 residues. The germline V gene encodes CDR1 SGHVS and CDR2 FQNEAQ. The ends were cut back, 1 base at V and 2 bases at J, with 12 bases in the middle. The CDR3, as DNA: TGTGCCAGCAGCTTAGGGGCCGGGGCCACCTACGAGCAGTACTTC. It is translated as CASSLGAGATYEQYF.

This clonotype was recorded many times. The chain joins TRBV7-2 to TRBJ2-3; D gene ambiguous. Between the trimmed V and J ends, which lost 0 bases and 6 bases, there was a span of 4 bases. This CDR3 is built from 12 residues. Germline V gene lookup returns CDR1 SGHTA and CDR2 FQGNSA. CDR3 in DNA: TGTGCCAGCAGCTTAGCCGCGGATACGCAGTATTTT. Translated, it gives CASSLAADTQYF.

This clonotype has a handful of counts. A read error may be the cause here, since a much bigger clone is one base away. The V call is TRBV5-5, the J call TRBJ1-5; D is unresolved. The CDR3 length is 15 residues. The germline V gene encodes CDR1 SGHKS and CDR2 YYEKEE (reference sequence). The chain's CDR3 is CASSYSDRVVQPQNF. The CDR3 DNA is TGTGCCAGCAGCTACTCGGACCGGGTCGTTCAGCCCCAGAATTTT.

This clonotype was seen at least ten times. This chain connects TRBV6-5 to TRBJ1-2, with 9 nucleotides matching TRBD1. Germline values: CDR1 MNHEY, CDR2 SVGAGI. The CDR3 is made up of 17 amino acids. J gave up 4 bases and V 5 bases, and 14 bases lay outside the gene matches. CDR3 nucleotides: TGTGCCAGCAGTCAAACCGGGACAGGGAAGACGCTCTATGGCTACACCTTC. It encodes CASSQTGTGKTLYGYTF.

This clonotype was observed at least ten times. Here the CDR3 DNA reads TGCGCCAGCAGCTTAGGTGGTGATTTTGGCTACACCTTC. Amino acid sequence: CASSLGGDFGYTF. J is TRBJ1-2 and V is TRBV5-1, with D uncertain. The V and J ends lost 2 bases and 7 bases respectively, with 12 bases between them. CDR1 is SGHRS, CDR2 YFSETQ, per germline. This CDR3 is 13 amino acids long.

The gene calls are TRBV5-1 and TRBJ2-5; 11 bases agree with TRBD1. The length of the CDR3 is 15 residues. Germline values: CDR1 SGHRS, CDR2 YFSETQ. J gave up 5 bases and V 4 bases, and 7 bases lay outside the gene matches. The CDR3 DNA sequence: TGCGCCAGCAGCCGCGGACAGGGGGCACGGGAGACCCAGTACTTC. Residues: CASSRGQGARETQYF.